A single sample is the source of the 26 T cell receptor beta chains below, sequenced in a study of tumor-infiltrating lymphocytes in primary liver carcinoma. Unsorted bulk tissue, roughly 20-33 mg of it, served as the source for co-extraction of RNA and DNA. Production of TCR beta cDNA used approximately 0.45 ug total RNA together with a constant-region primer. Nested multiplex PCR, run for three rounds with slightly modified ARM-PCR, yielded TCR beta libraries. The first two PCR rounds used TRBV1-TRBV30 primers with a Cbeta primer, 9 to 11 cycles each. TCRdb ran MiXCR on the multiplex PCR reads and lists one entry per CDR3 protein. Altogether fewer than 200,000 distinct CDR3 sequences are present, approximately 80% being singletons, with the ten largest covering 15% to 20%. The sequenced sample consisted of tumor tissue from primary liver carcinoma. These receptors came from a man in his forties with primary liver carcinoma and hepatitis B virus infection.

With regard to this clonotype: Just one base apart from a much larger clone, this may be a read error. The CDR3 does not close with the conserved phenylalanine or tryptophan, likely indicating a read error. This sequence joins TRBV5-6 and TRBJ1-1; D gene ambiguous. The germline V and J ends were trimmed by 0 bases and 4 bases, with 13 bases remaining between them. CDR1 and CDR2 (germline): SGHDT, YYEEEE. The CDR3 is 15 residues long. The CDR3 loop is CASSLGKVTSTEAFS. In DNA form, the CDR3 reads TGTGCCAGCAGCTTGGGGAAGGTTACGAGCACTGAAGCTTTCTCT.

Comment on this clonotype: Since a much larger clone is just one base distant, this may be a read error. This sequence joins TRBV7-8 and TRBJ2-7, with D tentatively TRBD1 (6 bases). CDR3 length: 14 amino acids. Looked up from germline, CDR1 is SGHVS and CDR2 is FQNEAQ. CDR3: CASSLVPGAYKQYF. The CDR3 nucleotides read TGTGCCAGCAGCTTAGTTCCAGGGGCCTACAAGCAGTACTTC.

To note about this clonotype: The junction shows a germline mismatch at one end, possibly a read error. The V call is TRBV5-8, the J call TRBJ2-2, with a weak D call TRBD2 (5 bases). Germline V gene sequence: CDR1 SGHTS, CDR2 YDEGEE. The CDR3 consists of 14 residues. The CDR3 sequence is CASSYSLNTGEPFF. For the CDR3, the DNA is TGTGCCAGCAGCTATTCCTTGAATACCGGGGAGCCGTTTTTT.

Notes on this clonotype: An end of the junction does not agree with germline; a read error may underlie this. This chain connects TRBV5-4 to TRBJ1-5, with D unclear. Looked up from germline, CDR1 is SGHNT and CDR2 is YYREEE (reference sequence). The length of the CDR3 is 14 residues. The CDR3 coding sequence is TGTGCCAGCGGCTTGGTGACTAATGATCAGCCCCAGCACTTT. It yields the protein CASGLVTNDQPQHF.

About this clonotype itself: This may stem from a read error, because a much larger clone lies one nucleotide away. V is TRBV9 and J is TRBJ2-7; the match to TRBD2 covers 7 bases. This CDR3 is built from 14 residues. Germline-derived CDR1 and CDR2 are SGDLS and YYNGEE. The CDR3 protein is CASSEAGSSHEQYF. In DNA form, the CDR3 reads TGTGCCAGCAGCGAAGCGGGAAGCTCCCACGAGCAGTACTTC.

Turning to this clonotype: Here the CDR3 omits its conserved ending phenylalanine or tryptophan, so a read error is the likely source. The chain recombines TRBV29-1 with TRBJ2-5; 8 bases align to TRBD1. Germline trimming cut 5 bases from V and 4 bases from J; bases unmatched to any gene: 6. The CDR3 has 13 amino acids. The germline CDR1 and CDR2 sequences are SQVTM and ANQGSEA. CDR3: CSVTDRGIETQYS. The CDR3 region has the DNA TGCAGCGTTACCGACAGGGGAATAGAGACCCAGTACTCC.

About this clonotype: One end of the junction does not line up with germline, which may come from a read error. The chain carries TRBV28 and TRBJ1-5; D is possibly TRBD1 (5 bases). The CDR3 is made up of 17 amino acids. Germline values: CDR1 MDHEN, CDR2 SYDVKM. The CDR3 region is CSSRPTKGIGSNQPHHF. The CDR3 DNA reads as TGTTCCAGCAGACCCACTAAGGGGATCGGAAGCAATCAGCCCCATCATTTT.

Note on this clonotype: The junction departs from the called germline gene at one end, perhaps through a read error. The chain links TRBV11-2 to TRBJ1-5; D may be TRBD1 (5 bases). This CDR3 spans 17 amino acids. Per germline, CDR1 SGHAT and CDR2 FQNNGV. The CDR3, as DNA: TGTGCCAGCGGCTTAGTAGGGGTATCAGGGAGTAATCAGCCCCAGCATTTT. Translating gives CASGLVGVSGSNQPQHF.

The chain joins TRBV4-1 to TRBJ2-3, with 16 nucleotides matching TRBD2. Germline V gives CDR1 MGHRA, CDR2 YSYEKL. CDR3 length: 19 residues. Unmatched junction bases numbered 12, after V lost 6 bases and J lost 3 bases. The DNA of the CDR3 is TGCGCCAGCAGTCAATCCGGGACTAGCGGGGGGGTCGCGACAGATACGCAGTATTTT. Protein sequence: CASSQSGTSGGVATDTQYF.

CDR3 sequence reads: CASSEIDQETQYF. CDR3 nucleotide sequence: TGTGCCAGCAGTGAAATAGATCAAGAGACCCAGTACTTC. This chain joins TRBV6-1 and TRBJ2-5; D remains unclear. This CDR3 comprises 13 residues. Trimming pared 2 bases from V and 2 bases from J, leaving 6 bases between. From germline, CDR1 is MNHNS and CDR2 SASEGT.

This clonotype has more than one count but fewer than ten. A junction boundary mismatches the germline segment, possibly from a read error. V is TRBV29-1 and J is TRBJ2-7; 9 bases are shared with TRBD2. The CDR3 totals 13 residues. Germline V gives CDR1 SQVTM, CDR2 ANQGSEA. CDR3 sequence reads: CSTAAGGGYEQYF. The CDR3 DNA is TGTAGCACGGCGGCGGGAGGGGGATACGAGCAGTACTTC.

Details on this clonotype: The CDR3 carries no conserved terminal phenylalanine or tryptophan, so it likely arises from a read error. The limits of the CDR3 on the DNA are not certain, so only TCRdb's listed CDR3 is given. The chain links TRBV12-3 or TRBV12-4 to TRBJ2-3. From its first to its last residue, the CDR3 has 15 amino acids. CDR3 sequence: CASSPFASFSDPHYY.

Concerning this clonotype: At one of its ends the junction is not consistent with the germline gene, which may arise from a read error. This sequence joins TRBV29-1 and TRBJ2-3; TRBD2 matches at 9 bases. This CDR3 has 13 amino acids. Per germline, CDR1 SQVTM and CDR2 ANQGSEA. CDR3 protein: CSARRGGTVTQYF. CDR3 coding DNA: TGCAGCGCCCGGCGGGGGGGCACAGTTACGCAGTATTTT.

The table lists this clonotype with a count of one. An end of the junction differs from the germline gene, which may be a read error. The gene calls are TRBV6-1 and TRBJ2-5; TRBD2 is a possible D gene (5 bases). The CDR3 contains 14 residues. CDR1 MNHNS and CDR2 SASEGT come from the germline V gene. CDR3 nucleotide sequence: TGTGCCAACAGTGAAGGAGGTAGCCGAGAGACCCAATACTTC. It yields the protein CANSEGGSRETQYF.

Comments on this clonotype: A much larger clone differs by one base, so this may be a read error. This chain links TRBV30 with TRBJ2-1; TRBD2 aligns across 9 bases. The CDR3 loop spans 15 amino acids. Trimming took 1 base from V and 11 from J; bases not matched to a gene: 12. Germline CDR1 reads GTSNPN; CDR2 reads SVGIG (reference sequence). CDR3 residues: CAWSEGSSGANKQFF. The CDR3 nucleotides are TGTGCCTGGAGTGAAGGGTCTAGCGGGGCAAATAAGCAGTTCTTC.

This clonotype is a singleton in its sample. Compared with germline, one end of the junction differs, possibly owing to a read error. The rearrangement uses TRBV29-1 and TRBJ1-1; possibly TRBD1 for D (5 bases). This CDR3 region has 14 residues. Germline V CDR1 and CDR2: SQVTM, ANQGSEA. For the CDR3, the DNA is TGCAGCGGCTACCTCGGGACTCTGATCACTGGAGCTTTCTTT. Protein product: CSGYLGTLITGAFF.

Note on this clonotype: The final CDR3 position lacks the conserved phenylalanine or tryptophan, pointing to a likely read error. The V gene is TRBV29-1, the J gene TRBJ2-5; TRBD2 matches at 9 bases. Germline V gives CDR1 SQVTM, CDR2 ANQGSEA. Trimming cost V 6 bases and J 9 bases; bases outside gene matches: 11. This CDR3 contains 13 residues. CDR3 amino acids: CSVQTSGPMAQYL. In nucleotides, the CDR3 is TGCAGCGTCCAGACTAGCGGACCCATGGCCCAGTACTTA.

Note on this clonotype: A single base separates this from a much larger clone, so it may be a read error. The chain joins TRBV28 to TRBJ1-2, with D unclear. Per the germline V gene, CDR1 is MDHEN and CDR2 is SYDVKM. The CDR3 covers 12 residues. CDR3 amino acids: CVSSSTAYGYTF. The CDR3 nucleotides read TGTGTCAGCAGTTCCACAGCCTATGGCTACACCTTC.

Details on this clonotype: An end of the junction differs from the germline gene, which may be a read error. The chain has TRBV5-6 and TRBJ1-5; D gene ambiguous. The CDR3 sequence is 16 residues long. Germline CDR1 SGHDT, CDR2 YYEEEE. CDR3 amino acids: CPSSYLGGPSNQPRHF. CDR3 bases: TGTCCCAGCAGCTACCTCGGAGGACCGTCCAATCAGCCCCGGCATTTT.

The chain is built from TRBV6-2 or TRBV6-3 and TRBJ1-2; TRBD1 matches at 7 bases. The CDR3 has 12 residues. Germline lookup yields CDR1 MNHEY and CDR2 SVGEGT. Trimming cost V 6 bases and J 9 bases; bases outside gene matches: 7. Here the CDR3 reads CASSQTGASYTF. Written as DNA, the CDR3 is TGTGCCAGCAGCCAAACAGGGGCTAGCTACACCTTC.

Comments on this clonotype: One junction end disagrees with the germline gene, perhaps due to a read error. The J gene is TRBJ2-7, the V gene TRBV4-3; 8 bases fit TRBD2. This CDR3 has 15 residues. In germline, CDR1 is LGHNA, CDR2 YSLEER. CDR3 region: CASNQERAGDYEQYF. CDR3 nucleotide sequence: TGCGCCAGCAACCAAGAGCGAGCGGGAGACTACGAGCAGTACTTC.

The chain employs TRBV6-1 and TRBJ1-2, with unresolved D. The CDR3 has 12 amino acids. Germline V CDR1 and CDR2: MNHNS, SASEGT. V was pared by 7 bases and J by 9 bases, with 15 bases between. This CDR3 is CASIDPEDSYTF. In DNA, the CDR3 is TGTGCCAGCATCGACCCGGAGGATAGCTACACCTTC.

On this clonotype itself: This CDR3 fails to terminate in the conserved phenylalanine or tryptophan, so it likely reflects a read error. V is TRBV4-3 and J is TRBJ2-7; D perhaps matches TRBD2 (5 bases). In germline, CDR1 is LGHNA, CDR2 YSLEER. The CDR3 is 15 residues long. The V gene lost 0 bases and the J gene lost 3 bases, with 12 bases spanning the gap. The CDR3 region is CASSQERAGGYEQYY. CDR3 DNA sequence: TGCGCCAGCAGCCAAGAGCGAGCAGGAGGCTACGAGCAGTACTAC.

A word on this clonotype: The junction departs from the called germline gene at one end, perhaps through a read error. V usage is TRBV6-1 and J usage is TRBJ2-3; D is unclear. Germline CDR1 MNHNS, CDR2 SASEGT. This CDR3 region has 11 residues. The CDR3 nucleotides read TGTGCCAGCAGCCATAAAGATACACAGTATTTT. Its protein product is CASSHKDTQYF.

On this clonotype itself: An end of the junction differs from the germline gene, which may be a read error. The chain joins TRBV4-3 to TRBJ2-7, with D unresolved. The CDR3 is 13 residues long. Germline CDR1 reads LGHNA; CDR2 reads YSLEER. The CDR3 loop reads CASNQAVSYVQYF. CDR3 sequence (DNA): TGTGCCAGCAACCAAGCAGTTTCCTACGTGCAGTACTTC.

To note about this clonotype: At one of its ends the junction is not consistent with the germline gene, which may arise from a read error. This chain links TRBV6-2 or TRBV6-3 with TRBJ2-5; D is possibly TRBD2 (6 bases). Germline V gene lookup returns CDR1 MNHEY and CDR2 SVGEGT. The CDR3 is 15 amino acids. The CDR3 coding sequence is TGTGCCATCAGTTACTCGACTAGTGGGAGTGAGACCCAGTACTTC. This sequence encodes CAISYSTSGSETQYF.